The clone carrying this T cell receptor (beta chain) was observed at least ten times. Time point indicated: patch test 2, 6 weeks after DPC sensitization. Treatment denoted: therapeutic diphenylcyclopropenone sensitization with weekly scalp DPC. TCRdb reprocessed the RACE reads via MiXCR and lists one record per CDR3 protein. This sample has nearly 85,000 distinct CDR3 sequences, with around 10% found just once. The data derive from a study of human T cells and chemical hapten exposure. This CDR3 comprises 16 residues. V was pared by 7 bases and J by 4 bases, with 22 bases between. Germline CDR1 reads LGHNA; CDR2 reads YSLEER.

This chain uses TRBV4-3 with TRBJ1-1; possible D gene TRBD1, 5 bases. Material: whole blood, obtained in connection with sensitization to the hapten diphenylcyclopropenone (DPC). This receptor was taken from a man younger than 35 with alopecia areata. Some clones in this sample may be carry-over from other donors' samples. The CDR3: CASNLRMRGWGTEAFF. The CDR3 DNA follows: TGCGCCAGCAACTTAAGAATGAGGGGTTGGGGCACTGAAGCTTTCTTT.